The subject of this entry is one T cell receptor (beta chain). Germline V gives CDR1 SGDLS, CDR2 YYNGEE. With 5 bases clipped from V and 15 bases from J, the junction kept 16 bases outside the gene matches. The length of the CDR3 is 14 residues. This specimen belongs to a study of blood T cell repertoires in COVID-19. Study as a whole: Both acute and convalescent COVID-19 samples were obtained from the United States, Italy and Spain. PBMCs, B-cell-depleted T cells, or T cells provided the cDNA or gDNA that made up the material.

Authors' processing steps: Estimated nucleated cell counts came from reference gene primer amplification. The protocol was immunoSEQ multiplex PCR, while the TCRdb copy is restricted to in-frame clones and leaves out a portion. V and J calls and clone size follow that table, whereas D and trimming were derived from the DNA. The table includes 55,000 to 70,000 clones, 70% to 90% detected once. Sequenced sample: peripheral blood. This sequence was found in a man in his 70s with acute or convalescent COVID-19. J is TRBJ2-1 and V is TRBV9, with 8 bases identical to TRBD1. CDR3 DNA: TGTGCCAGCAGGGACAGGGAGGAGAGATCGGGCATGTTCTTC. It translates to CASRDREERSGMFF.